This TCR beta chain was captured by sequencing in a study of blood T cell repertoires in COVID-19. Study-level background: From T cells, B-cell-depleted T cells, or PBMCs came the material, which was cDNA or gDNA.

Measured with immunoSEQ multiplex PCR; TCRdb has only the in-frame clones, and not every one. The table lists fewer than 300,000 clones, about 85% of them singletons. Study members were between roughly 18 and 100 years old and lived in some 22 US regions. Germline V lookup: CDR1 DFQATT, CDR2 SNEGSKA (reference sequence). The CDR3 extends over 16 amino acids. V lost 3 bases to trimming and J lost 5 bases, with 20 bases between them. Sequencing used PBMCs or T cells enriched from blood (not recorded which). This receptor was identified in a woman in her forties or fifties who had recovered from COVID-19. The rearrangement joins TRBV20-1 to TRBJ1-5; unclear D gene. For the CDR3, the DNA is TGCAGTGCTAGTTTGCGCCACCCGGGTTTCGATCAGCCCCAGCATTTT. The encoded protein is CSASLRHPGFDQPQHF.